The sequence of this TCR beta chain was determined in a study of T cells in Graves' hyperthyroidism and ophthalmopathy. Regarding the study as a whole: The model foresaw ophthalmopathy a median around 6.8 months prior to onset. Most thyroid-expanded clonotypes above 0.001 were also found in blood. Ophthalmopathy was distinguished from stable hyperthyroidism by 13 V-J signatures.

This clonotype was observed many times. As yet, its antigen is unknown. Regions amplified from RNA transcripts were the TCR beta CDR3 regions. Researchers ran a first-round RT-PCR on the TCR CDR3 using the HTBI primer set. From the multiplex PCR reads, TCRdb called clonotypes with MiXCR, one entry per CDR3 protein. Of 300,000 to 350,000 distinct CDR3 sequences in the sample, 21% were seen once. V lost 1 base and J lost 1; bases outside the gene matches: 0. Germline lookup yields CDR1 SGHVS and CDR2 FNYEAQ. This CDR3 comprises 16 residues. The material sequenced was blood. This rearrangement joins TRBV7-6 to TRBJ2-3; TRBD2 aligns across 12 bases. The TCR originated in a woman aged 50 to 60 with Graves' hyperthyroidism. The CDR3 DNA reads as TGTGCCAGCAGCTTAGGGACTAGCGGGGGCACAGATACGCAGTATTTT. Translated: CASSLGTSGGTDTQYF.